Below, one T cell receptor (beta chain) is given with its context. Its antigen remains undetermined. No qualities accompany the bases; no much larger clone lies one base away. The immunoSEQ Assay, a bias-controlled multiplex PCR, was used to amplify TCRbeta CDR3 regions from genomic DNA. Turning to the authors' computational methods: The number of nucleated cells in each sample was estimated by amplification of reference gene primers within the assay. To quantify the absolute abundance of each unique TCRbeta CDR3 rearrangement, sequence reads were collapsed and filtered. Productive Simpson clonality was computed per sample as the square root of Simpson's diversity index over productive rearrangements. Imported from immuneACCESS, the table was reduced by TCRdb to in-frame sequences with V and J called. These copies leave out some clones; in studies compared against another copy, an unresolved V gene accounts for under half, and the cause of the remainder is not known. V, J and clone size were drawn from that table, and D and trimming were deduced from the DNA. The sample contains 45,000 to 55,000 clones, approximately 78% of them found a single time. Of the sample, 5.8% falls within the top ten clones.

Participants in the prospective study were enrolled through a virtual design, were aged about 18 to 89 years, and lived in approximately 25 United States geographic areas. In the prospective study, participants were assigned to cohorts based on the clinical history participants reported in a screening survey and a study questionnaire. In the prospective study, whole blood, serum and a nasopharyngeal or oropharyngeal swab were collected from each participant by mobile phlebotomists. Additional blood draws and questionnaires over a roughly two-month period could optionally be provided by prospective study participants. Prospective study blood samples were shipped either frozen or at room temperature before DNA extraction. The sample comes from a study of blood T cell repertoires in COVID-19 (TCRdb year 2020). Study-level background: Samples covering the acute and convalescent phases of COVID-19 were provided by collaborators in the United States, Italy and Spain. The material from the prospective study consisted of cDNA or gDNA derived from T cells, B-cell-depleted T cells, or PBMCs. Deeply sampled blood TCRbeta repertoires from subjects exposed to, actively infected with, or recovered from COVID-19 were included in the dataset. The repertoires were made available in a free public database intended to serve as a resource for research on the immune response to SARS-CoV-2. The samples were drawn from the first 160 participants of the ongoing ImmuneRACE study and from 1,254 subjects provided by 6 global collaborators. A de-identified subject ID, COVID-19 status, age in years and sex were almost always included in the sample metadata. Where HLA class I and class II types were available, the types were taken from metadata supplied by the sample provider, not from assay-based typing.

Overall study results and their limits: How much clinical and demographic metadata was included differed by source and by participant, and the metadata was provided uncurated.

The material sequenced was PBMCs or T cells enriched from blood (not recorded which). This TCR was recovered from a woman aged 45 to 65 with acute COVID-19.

The sequence in DNA is TGTGCCAGCAGCTTAGTTCAGGGAGGCACTGAAGCTTTCTTT. Translated, it reads CASSLVQGGTEAFF. The chain is encoded by TRBV11-2 joined to TRBJ1-1, with TRBD1 perhaps the D gene, on 5 matching bases. The germline V gene sets CDR1 to SGHAT and CDR2 to FQNNGV. V is shortened by 1 base, J by 4 bases, and the region joining them spans 10 bases. The CDR3 starts with the cysteine, ends with the phenylalanine, and has 14 residues. This entry keeps only the CDR3 DNA: 42 bases, framed from base 1.